Listed here are 7 T cell receptor beta chains from one sample, sequenced in a study of CD8+ T cells in alopecia areata. cDNA prepared by RNA extraction and subsequent reverse transcription served as the template for sequencing. The table came from immunoSEQ multiplex PCR; TCRdb's copy has only in-frame clones and leaves some out. The sample comprises 120,000 or so clones, over 60% of which are singletons, and around 5.7% rests with the top ten. Treatment indicated: oral pan-JAK inhibitor, 5-10 mg twice daily. The sample here was CD4+ T cells sorted from blood, taken at week 4, from a patient treated with tofacitinib. These receptors all come from a human donor with alopecia areata.

The sample holds a few counts of this clone. V gene TRBV10-3 combines with J gene TRBJ2-3, with no clear D. The CDR3 spans 15 residues. Trimming left V 2 bases short and J 1 base short, with 10 bases between. CDR1 is ENHRY and CDR2 is SYGVKD in the germline V gene. The CDR3 is CAISEPEKGTDTQYF. The CDR3 nucleotides are TGTGCCATCAGTGAGCCGGAGAAGGGCACAGATACGCAGTATTTT.

This clone was seen only once. The rearrangement links TRBV7-9 to TRBJ2-7, with no clear D. The germline CDR1 and CDR2 sequences are SEHNR and FQNEAQ (reference sequence). This CDR3 region has 14 residues. With 5 bases removed from V and 5 bases from J, the gap between germline ends came to 16 bases. CDR3: CASSASWLVNEQYF. Here the CDR3 DNA reads TGTGCCAGCAGCGCCAGCTGGTTGGTAAACGAGCAGTACTTC.

The chain combines TRBV7-2 with TRBJ2-1, with D perhaps matching TRBD2 (6 bases). The CDR3 totals 15 residues. V was cut by 3 bases and J by 3 bases, with 12 bases left in between. Looked up from germline, CDR1 is SGHTA and CDR2 is FQGNSA. The CDR3 is CASSFKVAVYNEQFF. In DNA form, the CDR3 reads TGTGCCAGCAGCTTCAAAGTAGCGGTCTACAATGAGCAGTTCTTC.

The chain couples TRBV29-1 to TRBJ2-5; no firm D call. The CDR3 has 13 residues. The V and J ends lost 2 bases and 4 bases respectively, with 11 bases between them. Germline V gene data show CDR1 as SQVTM and CDR2 as ANQGSEA. The CDR3 protein is CSVEKGSGETQYF. CDR3 in DNA: TGCAGCGTTGAAAAAGGGTCGGGAGAGACCCAGTACTTC.

This rearrangement joins TRBV5-1 to TRBJ1-1; 8 positions match TRBD1. Germline CDR1 reads SGHRS; CDR2 reads YFSETQ. The ends lost 5 bases at V and 1 base at J; junction bases unmatched: 4. The CDR3 length is 14 residues. For the CDR3, the DNA is TGCGCCAGCAGGTGGGGACAGGCGAACACTGAAGCTTTCTTT. It codes for CASRWGQANTEAFF.

The chain joins TRBV7-2 to TRBJ2-3; 16 positions agree with TRBD2. The CDR3 contains 17 residues. Germline loops: CDR1 SGHTA, CDR2 FQGNSA. Losses at the gene ends were 3 bases for V and 4 bases for J; bases not matched to a gene: 4. The CDR3 spells CASSFGTSGRGADTQYF. DNA for the CDR3: TGTGCCAGCAGCTTCGGGACTAGCGGGAGGGGGGCAGATACGCAGTATTTT.

The chain combines TRBV10-3 with TRBJ2-7, with 7 bases matching TRBD1. The CDR3 is made up of 13 amino acids. In germline, CDR1 is ENHRY, CDR2 SYGVKD. Trimming cost V 11 bases and J 0 bases; bases outside gene matches: 7. The CDR3 region has the DNA TGTGCCTCAGGGGGAGCCAGCTCCTACGAGCAGTACTTC. This gives the protein CASGGASSYEQYF.